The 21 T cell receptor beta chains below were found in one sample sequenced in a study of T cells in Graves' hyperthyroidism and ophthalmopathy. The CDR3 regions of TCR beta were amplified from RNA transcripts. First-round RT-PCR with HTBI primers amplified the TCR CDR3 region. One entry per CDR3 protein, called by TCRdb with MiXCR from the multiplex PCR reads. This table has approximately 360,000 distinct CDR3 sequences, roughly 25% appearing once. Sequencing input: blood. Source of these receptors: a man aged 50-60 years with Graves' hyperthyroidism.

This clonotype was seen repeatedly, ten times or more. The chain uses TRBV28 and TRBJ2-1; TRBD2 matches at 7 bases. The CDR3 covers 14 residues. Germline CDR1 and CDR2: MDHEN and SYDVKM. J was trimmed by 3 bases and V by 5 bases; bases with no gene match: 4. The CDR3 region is CASSVGGFYNEQFF. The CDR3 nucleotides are TGTGCCAGCAGTGTCGGGGGGTTCTACAATGAGCAGTTCTTC.

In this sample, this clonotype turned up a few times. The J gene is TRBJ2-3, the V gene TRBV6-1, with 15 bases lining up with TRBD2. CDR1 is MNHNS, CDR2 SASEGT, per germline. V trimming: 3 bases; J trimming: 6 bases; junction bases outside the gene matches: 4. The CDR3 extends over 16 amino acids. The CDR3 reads CASSEGLAGGSDTQYF. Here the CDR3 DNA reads TGTGCCAGCAGTGAGGGACTAGCGGGAGGTAGTGATACGCAGTATTTT.

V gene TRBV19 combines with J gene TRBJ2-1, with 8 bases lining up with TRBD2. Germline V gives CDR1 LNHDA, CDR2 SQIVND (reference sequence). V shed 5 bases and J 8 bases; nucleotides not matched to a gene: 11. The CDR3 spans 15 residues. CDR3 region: CASSYGAGEADEQFF. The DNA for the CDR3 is TGTGCCAGTAGTTACGGAGCGGGAGAGGCGGATGAGCAGTTCTTC. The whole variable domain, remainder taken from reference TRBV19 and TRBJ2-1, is DGGITQSPKYLFRKEGQNVTLSCEQNLNHDAMYWYRQDPGQGLRLIYYSQIVNDFQKGDIAEGYSVSREKKESFPLTVTSAQKNPTAFYLCASSYGAGEADEQFFGPGTRLTVL.

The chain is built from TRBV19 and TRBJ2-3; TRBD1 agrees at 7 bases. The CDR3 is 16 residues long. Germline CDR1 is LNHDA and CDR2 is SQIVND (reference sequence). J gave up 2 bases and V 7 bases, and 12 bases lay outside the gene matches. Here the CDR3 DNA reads TGTGCCAGTAAGAAGTCCCGGGACAGTCCCACAGATACGCAGTATTTT. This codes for CASKKSRDSPTDTQYF.

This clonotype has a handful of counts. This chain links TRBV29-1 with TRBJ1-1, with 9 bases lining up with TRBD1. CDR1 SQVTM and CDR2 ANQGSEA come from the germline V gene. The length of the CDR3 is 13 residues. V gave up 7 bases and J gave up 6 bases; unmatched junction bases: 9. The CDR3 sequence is CSGYRGRGSEAFF. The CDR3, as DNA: TGCAGCGGATACAGGGGGCGCGGGTCTGAAGCTTTCTTT.

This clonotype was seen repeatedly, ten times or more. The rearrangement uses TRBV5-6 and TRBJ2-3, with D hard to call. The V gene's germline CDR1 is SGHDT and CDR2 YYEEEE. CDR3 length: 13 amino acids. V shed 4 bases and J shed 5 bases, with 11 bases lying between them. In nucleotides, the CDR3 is TGTGCCAGCAGCGTCGAGAGTGTAGATACGCAGTATTTT. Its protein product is CASSVESVDTQYF.

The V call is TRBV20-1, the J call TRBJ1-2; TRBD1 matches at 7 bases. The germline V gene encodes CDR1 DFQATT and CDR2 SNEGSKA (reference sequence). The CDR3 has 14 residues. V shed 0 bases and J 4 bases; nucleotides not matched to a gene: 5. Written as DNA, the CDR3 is TGCAGTGCTAGAGATTCCAGACAGGGCTATGGCTACACCTTC. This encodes CSARDSRQGYGYTF.

CDR3: CASSHAEATDTQYF. CDR3 DNA: TGTGCCAGCAGTCATGCGGAGGCCACAGATACGCAGTATTTT. V and J are TRBV6-1 and TRBJ2-3, with a tentative D call TRBD2 (5 bases). Germline values: CDR1 MNHNS, CDR2 SASEGT. V lost 5 bases and J 2 bases, leaving 11 bases between the germline ends. The CDR3 is 14 amino acids.

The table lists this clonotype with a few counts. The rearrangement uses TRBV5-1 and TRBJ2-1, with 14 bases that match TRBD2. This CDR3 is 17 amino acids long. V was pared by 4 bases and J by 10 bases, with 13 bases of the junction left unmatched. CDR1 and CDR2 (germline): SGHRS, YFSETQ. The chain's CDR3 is CASSQWALGLAGEEQFF. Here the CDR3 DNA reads TGCGCCAGCAGCCAGTGGGCCCTGGGACTAGCGGGAGAAGAGCAGTTCTTC. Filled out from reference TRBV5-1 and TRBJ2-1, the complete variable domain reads KAGVTQTPRYLIKTRGQQVTLSCSPISGHRSVSWYQQTPGQGLQFLFEYFSETQRNKGNFPGRFSGRQFSNSRSEMNVSTLELGDSALYLCASSQWALGLAGEEQFFGPGTRLTVL.

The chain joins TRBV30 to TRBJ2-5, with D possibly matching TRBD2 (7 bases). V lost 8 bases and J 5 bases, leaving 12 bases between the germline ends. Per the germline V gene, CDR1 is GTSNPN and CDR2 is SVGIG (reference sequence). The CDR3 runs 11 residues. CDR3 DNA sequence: TGTGCCGGGGGGGGCGCGGAGACCCAGTACTTC. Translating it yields CAGGGAETQYF. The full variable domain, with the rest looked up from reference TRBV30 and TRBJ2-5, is SQTIHQWPATLVQPVGSPLSLECTVEGTSNPNLYWYRQAAGRGLQLLFYSVGIGQISSEVPQNLSASRPQDRQFILSSKKLLLSDSGFYLCAGGGAETQYFGPGTRLLVL.

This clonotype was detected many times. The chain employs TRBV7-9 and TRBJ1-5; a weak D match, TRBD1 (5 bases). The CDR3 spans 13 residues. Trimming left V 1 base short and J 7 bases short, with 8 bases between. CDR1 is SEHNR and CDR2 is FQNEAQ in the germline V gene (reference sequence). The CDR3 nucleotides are TGTGCCAGCAGCTTAGTCCAGGGACAGCCCCAGCATTTT. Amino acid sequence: CASSLVQGQPQHF.

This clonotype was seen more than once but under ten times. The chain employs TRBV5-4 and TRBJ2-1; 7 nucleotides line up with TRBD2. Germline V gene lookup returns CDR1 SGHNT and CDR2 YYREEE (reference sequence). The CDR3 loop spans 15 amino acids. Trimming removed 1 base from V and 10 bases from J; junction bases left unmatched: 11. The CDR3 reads CASSLSRDGGGEQFF. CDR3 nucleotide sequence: TGTGCCAGCAGCTTGTCGCGGGATGGGGGGGGGGAGCAGTTCTTC.

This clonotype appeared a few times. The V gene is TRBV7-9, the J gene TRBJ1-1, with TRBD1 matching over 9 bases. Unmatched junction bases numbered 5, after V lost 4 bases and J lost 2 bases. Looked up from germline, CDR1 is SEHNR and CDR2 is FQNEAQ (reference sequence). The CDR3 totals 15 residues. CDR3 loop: CASSYGQGINTEAFF. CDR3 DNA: TGTGCCAGCAGCTACGGACAGGGGATAAACACTGAAGCTTTCTTT.

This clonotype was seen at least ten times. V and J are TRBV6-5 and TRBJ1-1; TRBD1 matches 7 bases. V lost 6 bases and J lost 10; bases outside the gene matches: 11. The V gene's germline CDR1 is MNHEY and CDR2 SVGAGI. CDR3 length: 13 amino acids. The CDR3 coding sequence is TGTGCCAGCAGAAGATCCACAGGGGCGGGAGCTTTCTTT. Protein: CASRRSTGAGAFF.

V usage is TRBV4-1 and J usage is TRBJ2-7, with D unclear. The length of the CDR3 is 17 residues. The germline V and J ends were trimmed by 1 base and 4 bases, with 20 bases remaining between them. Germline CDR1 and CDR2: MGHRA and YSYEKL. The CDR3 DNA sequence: TGCGCCAGCAGCCAAGGGGCTCAGGCGGACGTGGGGTACGAGCAGTACTTC. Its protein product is CASSQGAQADVGYEQYF.

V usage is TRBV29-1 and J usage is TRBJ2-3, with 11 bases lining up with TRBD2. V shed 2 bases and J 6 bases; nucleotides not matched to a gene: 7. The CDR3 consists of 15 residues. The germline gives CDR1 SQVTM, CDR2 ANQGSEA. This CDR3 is CSVELLAGVYDTQYF. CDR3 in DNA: TGCAGCGTTGAATTACTAGCGGGAGTGTACGATACGCAGTATTTT.

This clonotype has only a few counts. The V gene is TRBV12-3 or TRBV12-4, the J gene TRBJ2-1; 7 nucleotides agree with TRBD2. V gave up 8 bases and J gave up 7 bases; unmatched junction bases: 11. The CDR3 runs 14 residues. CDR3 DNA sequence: TGTGCCAGCCGTAGGGAGGGAGAAAGGAATGAGCAGTTCTTC. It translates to CASRREGERNEQFF.

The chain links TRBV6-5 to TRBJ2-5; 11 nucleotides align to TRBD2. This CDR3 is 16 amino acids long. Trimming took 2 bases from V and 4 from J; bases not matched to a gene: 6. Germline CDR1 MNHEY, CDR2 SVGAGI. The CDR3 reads CASSYLGTSGGETQYF. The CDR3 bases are TGTGCCAGCAGTTACCTCGGGACTAGCGGTGGAGAGACCCAGTACTTC.

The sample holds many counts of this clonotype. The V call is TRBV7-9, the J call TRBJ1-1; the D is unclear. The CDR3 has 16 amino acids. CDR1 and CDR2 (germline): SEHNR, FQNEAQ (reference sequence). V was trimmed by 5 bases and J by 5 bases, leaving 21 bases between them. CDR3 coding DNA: TGTGCCAGCAGCCCAAGACCGGGCCCCGGGAGGACTGAAGCTTTCTTT. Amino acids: CASSPRPGPGRTEAFF.

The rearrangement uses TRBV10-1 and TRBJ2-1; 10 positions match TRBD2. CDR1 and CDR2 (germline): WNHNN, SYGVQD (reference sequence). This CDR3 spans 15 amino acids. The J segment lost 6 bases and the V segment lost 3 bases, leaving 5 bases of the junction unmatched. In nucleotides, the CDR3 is TGCGCCAGCAGTGAACCTAGCGGGAGAGGCAATGAGCAGTTCTTC. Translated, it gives CASSEPSGRGNEQFF.

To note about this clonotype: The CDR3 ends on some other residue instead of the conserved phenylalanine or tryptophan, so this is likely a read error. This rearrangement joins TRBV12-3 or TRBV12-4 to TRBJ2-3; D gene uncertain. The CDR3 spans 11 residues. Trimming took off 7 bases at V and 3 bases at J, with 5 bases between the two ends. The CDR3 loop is CASTPTDTQYS. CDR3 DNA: TGTGCCAGCACCCCGACAGATACGCAGTATTCT.